This T cell receptor (beta chain) originates from a study of blood T cell repertoires in COVID-19. About the research overall: Sites across the United States, Italy and Spain contributed samples from acute and convalescent COVID-19.

The age range of participants was about 18 to 89 years, with residence in about two dozen US areas. Participant reports of clinical history set cohort assignment. Per the study methods: Estimation of nucleated cell counts relied on the amplification of reference gene primers. Libraries were prepared by immunoSEQ multiplex PCR; TCRdb keeps only in-frame clonotypes and omits some of them. That table furnishes V, J and clone size, whereas the DNA furnished D and trimming. This sample has around 300,000 clones; 87% occur once, and the top ten carry about 5.5%. This TCR derives from a woman in her 40s who had recovered from COVID-19. The sequencing input was PBMCs or T cells enriched from blood (not recorded which).

CDR3 protein: CASSYDGLQETQYF. DNA of the CDR3: TGTGCCAGCAGCTATGACGGACTCCAAGAGACCCAGTACTTC. V usage is TRBV7-3 and J usage is TRBJ2-5; tentative D call: TRBD2 (5 bases). The CDR3 spans 14 residues. From germline, CDR1 is SGHTA and CDR2 FQGTGA. V gave up 4 bases and J gave up 1 base, with 10 bases separating them.